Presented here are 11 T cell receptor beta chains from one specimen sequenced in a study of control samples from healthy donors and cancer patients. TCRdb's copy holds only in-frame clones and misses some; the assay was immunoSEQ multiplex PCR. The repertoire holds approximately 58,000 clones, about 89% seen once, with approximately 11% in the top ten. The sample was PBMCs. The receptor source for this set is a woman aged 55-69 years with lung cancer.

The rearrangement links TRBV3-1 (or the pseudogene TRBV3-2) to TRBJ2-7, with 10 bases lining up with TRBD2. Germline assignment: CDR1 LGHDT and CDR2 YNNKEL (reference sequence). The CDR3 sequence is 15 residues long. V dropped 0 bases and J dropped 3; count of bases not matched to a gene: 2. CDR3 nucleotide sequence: TGTGCCAGCAGCCAAGATCGGACTAGCGGCTACGAGCAGTACTTC. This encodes CASSQDRTSGYEQYF.

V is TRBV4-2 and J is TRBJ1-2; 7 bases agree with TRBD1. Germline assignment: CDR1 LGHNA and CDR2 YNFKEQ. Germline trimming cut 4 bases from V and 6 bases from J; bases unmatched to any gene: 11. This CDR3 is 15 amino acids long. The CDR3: CASSPPRDSTDGYTF. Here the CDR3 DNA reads TGTGCCAGCAGCCCCCCCAGGGACAGTACGGATGGCTACACCTTC.

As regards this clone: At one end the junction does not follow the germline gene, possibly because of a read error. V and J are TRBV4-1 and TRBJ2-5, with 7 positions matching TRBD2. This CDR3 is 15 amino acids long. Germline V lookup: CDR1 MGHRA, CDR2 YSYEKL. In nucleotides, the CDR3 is TGCGCCAGCAGCTCGAGCGGGATGTACCAAGAGACCCGGTACTTC. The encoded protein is CASSSSGMYQETRYF.

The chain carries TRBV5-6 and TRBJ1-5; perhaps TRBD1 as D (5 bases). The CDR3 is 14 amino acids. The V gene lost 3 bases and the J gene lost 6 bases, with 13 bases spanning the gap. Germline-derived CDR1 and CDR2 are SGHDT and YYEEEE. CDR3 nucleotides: TGTGCCAGCAGCTGGGGGGGGACCACTCAGCCCCAGCATTTT. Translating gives CASSWGGTTQPQHF.

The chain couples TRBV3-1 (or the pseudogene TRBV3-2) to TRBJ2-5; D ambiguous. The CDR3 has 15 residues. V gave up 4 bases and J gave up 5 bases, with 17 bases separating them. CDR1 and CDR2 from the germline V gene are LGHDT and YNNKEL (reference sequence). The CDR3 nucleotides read TGTGCCAGCAGCCTGCGTGGAGTCGGTGTGGAGACCCAGTACTTC. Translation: CASSLRGVGVETQYF.

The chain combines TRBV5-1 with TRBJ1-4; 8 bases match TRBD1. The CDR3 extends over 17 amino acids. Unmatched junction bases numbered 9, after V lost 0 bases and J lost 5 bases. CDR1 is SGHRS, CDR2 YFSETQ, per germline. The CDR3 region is CASSLVARDRGNEKLFF. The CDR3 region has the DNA TGCGCCAGCAGCTTGGTGGCCCGAGACAGGGGAAATGAAAAACTGTTTTTT.

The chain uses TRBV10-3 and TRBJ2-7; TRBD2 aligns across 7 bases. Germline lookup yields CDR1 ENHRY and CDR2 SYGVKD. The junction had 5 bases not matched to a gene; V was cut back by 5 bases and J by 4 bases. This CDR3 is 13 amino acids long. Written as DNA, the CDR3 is TGTGCCATCAGTCAGGCGGGAGAGTACGAGCAGTACTTC. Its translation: CAISQAGEYEQYF.

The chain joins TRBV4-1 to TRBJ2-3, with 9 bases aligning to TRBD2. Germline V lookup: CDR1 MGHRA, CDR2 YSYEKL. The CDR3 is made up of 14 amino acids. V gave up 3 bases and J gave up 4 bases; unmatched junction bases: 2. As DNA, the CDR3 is TGCGCCAGCAGCCAGGCGGGGGGGGCAGATACGCAGTATTTT. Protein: CASSQAGGADTQYF.

This CDR3 is CASSLGAGGTGELFF. CDR3 nucleotide sequence: TGCGCCAGCAGCTTGGGGGCAGGGGGCACCGGGGAGCTGTTTTTT. The chain joins TRBV5-1 to TRBJ2-2, with TRBD1 matching over 7 bases. Germline assignment: CDR1 SGHRS and CDR2 YFSETQ. CDR3 length: 15 residues. J was trimmed by 4 bases and V by 0 bases; bases with no gene match: 3.

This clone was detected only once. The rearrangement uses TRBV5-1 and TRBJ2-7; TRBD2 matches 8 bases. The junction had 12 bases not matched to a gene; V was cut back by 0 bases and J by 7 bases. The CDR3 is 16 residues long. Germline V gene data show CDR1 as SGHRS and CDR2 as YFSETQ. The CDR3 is CASSLVAAGGPREQYF. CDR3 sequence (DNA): TGCGCCAGCAGCTTGGTTGCGGCGGGGGGCCCCCGTGAGCAGTACTTC.

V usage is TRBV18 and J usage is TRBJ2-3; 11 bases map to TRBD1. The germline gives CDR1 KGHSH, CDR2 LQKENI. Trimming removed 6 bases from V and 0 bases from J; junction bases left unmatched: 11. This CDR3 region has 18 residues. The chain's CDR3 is CASSDTRGQGASTDTQYF. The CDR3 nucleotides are TGTGCCAGCTCCGACACCCGCGGACAGGGGGCTAGCACAGATACGCAGTATTTT. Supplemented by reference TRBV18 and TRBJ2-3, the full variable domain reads NAGVMQNPRHLVRRRGQEARLRCSPMKGHSHVYWYRQLPEEGLKFMVYLQKENIIDESGMPKERFSAEFPKEGPSILRIQQVVRGDSAAYFCASSDTRGQGASTDTQYFGPGTRLTVL.